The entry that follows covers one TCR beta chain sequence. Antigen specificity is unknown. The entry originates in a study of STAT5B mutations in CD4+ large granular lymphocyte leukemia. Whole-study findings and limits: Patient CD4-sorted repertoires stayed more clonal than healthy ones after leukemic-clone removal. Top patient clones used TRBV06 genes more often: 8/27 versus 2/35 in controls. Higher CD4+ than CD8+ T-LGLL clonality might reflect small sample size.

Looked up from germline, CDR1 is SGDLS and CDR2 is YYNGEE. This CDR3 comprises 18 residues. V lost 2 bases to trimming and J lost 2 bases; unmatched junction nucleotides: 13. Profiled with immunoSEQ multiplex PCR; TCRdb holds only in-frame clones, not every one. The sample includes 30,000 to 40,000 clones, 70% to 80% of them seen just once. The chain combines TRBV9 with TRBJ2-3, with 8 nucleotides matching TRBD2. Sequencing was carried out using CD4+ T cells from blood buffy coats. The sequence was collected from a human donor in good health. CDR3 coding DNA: TGTGCCAGCAGCGTTGCAAGCGGGGGACTAGGAATCACAGATACGCAGTATTTT. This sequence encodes CASSVASGGLGITDTQYF.